This T cell receptor beta chain was observed in a study of shared clonotypes between healthy human individuals. The method was immunoSEQ multiplex PCR; TCRdb's version includes in-frame clones alone and lacks a portion of them. The data hold some 1 million clones, with more than 60% observed a single time. This clone was observed a few times. The V gene's germline CDR1 is LNHDA and CDR2 SQIVND (reference sequence). V lost 3 bases to trimming and J lost 6 bases; unmatched junction nucleotides: 5. The CDR3 has 13 amino acids. The source of this sequence is a man aged 18-30 years in good health. The sample taken for sequencing was memory CD4+ T cells sorted from blood. The subset here: CD45RA-negative fraction. The chain links TRBV19 to TRBJ2-7; 7 bases fit TRBD1. The CDR3 coding sequence is TGTGCCAGTAGTATTAATACAGGGGTCGAGCAGTACTTC. This gives the protein CASSINTGVEQYF.